This passage covers 24 T cell receptor beta chains from one sample sequenced in a study of T cell changes during pregnancy in multiple sclerosis (dated by TCRdb to between 2018 and 2021). Library creation used the immunoSEQ multiplex PCR assay. The source is immuneACCESS, and TCRdb retained only in-frame sequences with V and J called. Part of the clones is not carried over; for the studies checked, unresolved V genes explain less than half of this, and the remainder is unexplained. This sample holds under 80,000 clones; 88% were observed only once. The ten largest clones add up to approximately 1.6% of the sample. Specimen: peripheral blood, collected in the first trimester of pregnancy. The receptors originated from a female donor with multiple sclerosis, enrolled in a pregnancy study.

V gene TRBV5-1 combines with J gene TRBJ2-3, with 10 bases aligning to TRBD2. The CDR3 has 16 amino acids. Per germline, CDR1 SGHRS and CDR2 YFSETQ. After removal of 0 bases from V and 5 bases from J, the junction contained 6 bases not matched to a gene. The chain's CDR3 is CASSLDASGGGDTQYF. The CDR3 coding sequence is TGCGCCAGCAGCTTGGATGCTAGCGGGGGTGGAGATACGCAGTATTTT.

The chain uses TRBV6-5 and TRBJ2-7; maybe TRBD2 (5 bases). The V end was cut by 6 bases, the J end by 5 bases, with 14 bases between. The germline V gene has CDR1 MNHEY and CDR2 SVGAGI. CDR3 length equals 13 residues. Here the CDR3 DNA reads TGTGCCAGCAGCGACTATTCGGGCGACGAGCAGTACTTC. Encoded protein: CASSDYSGDEQYF.

A single count supports this clone. The V call is TRBV5-4, the J call TRBJ1-4; the match to TRBD1 covers 9 bases. CDR3 length equals 15 residues. Germline V gene sequence: CDR1 SGHNT, CDR2 YYREEE (reference sequence). The junction had 8 bases not matched to a gene; V was cut back by 4 bases and J by 7 bases. CDR3 region: CASSRDREGGEKLFF. The CDR3 nucleotides are TGTGCCAGCAGCCGGGACAGGGAAGGGGGTGAAAAACTGTTTTTT.

The genes are TRBV27 and TRBJ1-2; TRBD1 aligns across 11 bases. The CDR3 length is 15 residues. Germline-derived CDR1 and CDR2 are MNHEY and SMNVEV (reference sequence). After removal of 8 bases from V and 7 bases from J, the junction contained 12 bases not matched to a gene. CDR3 loop: CASAGPGQGVSGYTF. The CDR3 DNA is TGTGCCAGCGCCGGGCCGGGACAGGGGGTGAGTGGCTACACCTTC.

The genes are TRBV21-1 and TRBJ2-7; the listed D gene, TRBD1, was not tested against the DNA. TRBV21-1 is designated a pseudogene. CDR3 size: 14 residues. The CDR3 reads CASSVRPGHHEQYF. CDR3 DNA sequence: TGTGCCAGCAGCGTCCGCCCGGGACACCACGAGCAGTACTTC.

V usage is TRBV7-2 and J usage is TRBJ2-7; no clear D gene. The CDR3 has 12 amino acids. V lost 1 base and J lost 3, with 4 bases in between. The germline V gene has CDR1 SGHTA and CDR2 FQGNSA. CDR3 sequence reads: CASSLERYEQYF. The CDR3 region has the DNA TGTGCCAGCAGCTTAGAGCGCTACGAGCAGTACTTC.

For this clone: The junction departs from the called germline gene at one end, perhaps through a read error. The CDR3 region is CSATGTEKSF. In DNA, the CDR3 is TGCAGTGCAACCGGGACAGAGAAAAGTTTT. The V and J genes are TRBV20-1 and TRBJ1-4, with 7 positions matching TRBD1. Germline V lookup: CDR1 DFQATT, CDR2 SNEGSKA (reference sequence). The CDR3 is 10 amino acids.

The chain couples TRBV5-1 to TRBJ2-7, with 7 bases that match TRBD2. Germline V lookup: CDR1 SGHRS, CDR2 YFSETQ. The CDR3 is 15 amino acids. The V and J ends lost 6 bases and 0 bases, in that order; junction bases with no gene match: 9. The CDR3 protein is CASNGGRELSYEQYF. The CDR3 DNA sequence: TGCGCCAGCAATGGAGGGAGGGAACTCTCCTACGAGCAGTACTTC.

The chain employs TRBV2 and TRBJ1-3, with unresolved D. Germline CDR1 SNHLY, CDR2 FYNNEI. Trimming pared 10 bases from V and 2 bases from J, leaving 18 bases between. This CDR3 is 15 amino acids long. The CDR3 DNA reads as TGTGCCACAGCGAAGGCCGGTCTAGCTGGAAACACCATATATTTT. Residues: CATAKAGLAGNTIYF.

The CDR3 reads CASSQVPGTPYEQYF. CDR3 DNA sequence: TGCGCCAGCAGCCAAGTACCAGGTACGCCCTACGAGCAGTACTTC. This chain links TRBV4-3 with TRBJ2-7; D remains unclear. The V gene's germline CDR1 is LGHNA and CDR2 YSLEER. Trimming shortened V by 1 base and J by 2 bases, and 12 bases separated the two germline ends. This CDR3 is 15 amino acids long.

CDR3 sequence (DNA): TGTGCCGAAACATCCGGGACAAACTATGGCTACACCTTC. Translation gives CAETSGTNYGYTF. The rearrangement uses TRBV7-2 and TRBJ1-2; D is perhaps TRBD1 (6 bases). The germline CDR1 and CDR2 sequences are SGHTA and FQGNSA. The CDR3 is 13 amino acids. Trimming pared 11 bases from V and 2 bases from J, leaving 15 bases between. Looking up the rest from reference TRBV7-2 and TRBJ1-2 gives the full variable domain: GAGVSQSPSNKVTEKGKDVELRCDPISGHTALYWYRQSLGQGLEFLIYFQGNSAPDKSGLPSDRFSAERTGGSVSTLTIQRTQQEDSAVYLCAETSGTNYGYTFGSGTRLTVV.

The chain is built from TRBV7-9 and TRBJ2-7, with D unclear. CDR1 is SEHNR, CDR2 FQNEAQ, per germline (reference sequence). V gave up 3 bases and J gave up 4 bases, with 7 bases separating them. The CDR3 runs 12 residues. CDR3 DNA sequence: TGTGCCAGCAGCTTTCCCCTTTACGAGCAGTACTTC. It translates to CASSFPLYEQYF.

This rearrangement joins TRBV7-6 to TRBJ2-7; maybe TRBD1 (5 bases). The CDR3 runs to 14 residues. Germline CDR1 SGHVS, CDR2 FNYEAQ. The ends were cut back, 6 bases at V and 1 base at J, with 13 bases in the middle. The CDR3 region has the DNA TGTGCCAGCAGTGTGGGGCCAACGTCCTACGAGCAGTACTTC. It translates to CASSVGPTSYEQYF.

The V call is TRBV9, the J call TRBJ2-1; 8 bases agree with TRBD2. With V trimmed by 0 bases and J by 7 bases, 15 bases remained unmatched. The germline gives CDR1 SGDLS, CDR2 YYNGEE. This CDR3 spans 18 amino acids. The CDR3 nucleotides read TGTGCCAGCAGCGTAGCGGCCGGGGGCGGGGGGAAAGCGAATGAGCAGTTCTTC. Translated, it gives CASSVAAGGGGKANEQFF.

The V and J genes are TRBV30 and TRBJ1-1; D possibly corresponds to TRBD1 (6 bases). Trimming left V 3 bases short and J 4 bases short, with 12 bases between. CDR3 length equals 13 residues. Germline V gene lookup returns CDR1 GTSNPN and CDR2 SVGIG (reference sequence). CDR3 coding DNA: TGTGCCTGGAGGAACAGGGATACCACTGAAGCTTTCTTT. Its protein is CAWRNRDTTEAFF.

This chain links TRBV7-2 with TRBJ1-5; a weak D match, TRBD1 (6 bases). The CDR3 consists of 14 residues. V was shortened by 5 bases and J by 3 bases, with 11 bases between the two germline ends. Germline values: CDR1 SGHTA, CDR2 FQGNSA. Written as DNA, the CDR3 is TGTGCCAGCAGCCCTGGACAGCCCAATCAGCCCCAGCATTTT. Translation: CASSPGQPNQPQHF.

The chain has TRBV9 and TRBJ2-7; D ambiguous. Germline V gene data show CDR1 as SGDLS and CDR2 as YYNGEE. The V end lost 0 bases, the J end lost 3 bases, and 7 bases lay between the germline ends. The CDR3 runs 13 residues. The CDR3 reads CASSVGLLYEQYF. As DNA, the CDR3 is TGTGCCAGCAGCGTAGGTCTCCTCTACGAGCAGTACTTC.

The V and J genes are TRBV2 and TRBJ1-5; D unclear. The CDR3 has 15 amino acids. Per germline, CDR1 SNHLY and CDR2 FYNNEI. V lost 3 bases and J 0 bases, leaving 9 bases between the germline ends. The CDR3 DNA is TGTGCCAGCAGTGAGAGTACCTATAGCAATCAGCCCCAGCATTTT. Translated, it gives CASSESTYSNQPQHF.

The V gene is TRBV6-6, the J gene TRBJ2-5, with a weak D call TRBD1 (5 bases). The CDR3 sequence is 15 residues long. Germline assignment: CDR1 MNHNY and CDR2 SVGAGI (reference sequence). V lost 7 bases to trimming and J lost 2 bases, with 17 bases between them. In nucleotides, the CDR3 is TGTGCCAGCATTACGGGCCAGGGCGGACAAGAGACCCAGTACTTC. Residues: CASITGQGGQETQYF.

V is TRBV29-1 and J is TRBJ2-7; 7 bases are shared with TRBD2. Germline V gene sequence: CDR1 SQVTM, CDR2 ANQGSEA. CDR3 size: 15 residues. The V segment lost 0 bases and the J segment 0 bases; nucleotides outside the gene matches: 5. CDR3 DNA: TGCAGCGTTGAAGACGGCGGGAGACCCTCCTACGAGCAGTACTTC. It codes for CSVEDGGRPSYEQYF.

The rearrangement joins TRBV19 to TRBJ1-5; 9 bases fit TRBD1. This CDR3 comprises 17 residues. V gave up 5 bases and J gave up 5 bases; unmatched junction bases: 13. CDR1 is LNHDA, CDR2 SQIVND, per germline (reference sequence). CDR3 region: CASSVGTGRRRDQPQHF. The CDR3 nucleotides are TGTGCCAGTAGTGTTGGGACAGGGAGGAGGAGGGATCAGCCCCAGCATTTT.

V usage is TRBV7-9 and J usage is TRBJ2-7; D might be TRBD2 (5 bases). This CDR3 region has 15 residues. Looked up from germline, CDR1 is SEHNR and CDR2 is FQNEAQ (reference sequence). Trimming left V 5 bases short and J 5 bases short, with 19 bases between. The CDR3 here is CASSPGGGVVNEQYF. In nucleotides, the CDR3 is TGTGCCAGCAGCCCCGGCGGAGGAGTGGTCAACGAGCAGTACTTC.

V and J are TRBV6-6 and TRBJ2-1; D is possibly TRBD2 (5 bases). Trimming shortened V by 8 bases and J by 3 bases, and 11 bases separated the two germline ends. Germline values: CDR1 MNHNY, CDR2 SVGAGI (reference sequence). This CDR3 comprises 13 residues. CDR3 DNA sequence: TGTGCCAGCTCGGCCGGGGACTACAATGAGCAGTTCTTC. This sequence encodes CASSAGDYNEQFF.

The chain links TRBV9 to TRBJ2-5, with 14 bases lining up with TRBD2. This CDR3 is 15 amino acids long. Germline values: CDR1 SGDLS, CDR2 YYNGEE. The trim removed 4 bases at V and 5 bases at J, leaving 4 bases unmatched. The CDR3 DNA reads as TGTGCCAGCAGCATAGGGACTAGCGGGAGCGAGACCCAGTACTTC. Translating gives CASSIGTSGSETQYF.